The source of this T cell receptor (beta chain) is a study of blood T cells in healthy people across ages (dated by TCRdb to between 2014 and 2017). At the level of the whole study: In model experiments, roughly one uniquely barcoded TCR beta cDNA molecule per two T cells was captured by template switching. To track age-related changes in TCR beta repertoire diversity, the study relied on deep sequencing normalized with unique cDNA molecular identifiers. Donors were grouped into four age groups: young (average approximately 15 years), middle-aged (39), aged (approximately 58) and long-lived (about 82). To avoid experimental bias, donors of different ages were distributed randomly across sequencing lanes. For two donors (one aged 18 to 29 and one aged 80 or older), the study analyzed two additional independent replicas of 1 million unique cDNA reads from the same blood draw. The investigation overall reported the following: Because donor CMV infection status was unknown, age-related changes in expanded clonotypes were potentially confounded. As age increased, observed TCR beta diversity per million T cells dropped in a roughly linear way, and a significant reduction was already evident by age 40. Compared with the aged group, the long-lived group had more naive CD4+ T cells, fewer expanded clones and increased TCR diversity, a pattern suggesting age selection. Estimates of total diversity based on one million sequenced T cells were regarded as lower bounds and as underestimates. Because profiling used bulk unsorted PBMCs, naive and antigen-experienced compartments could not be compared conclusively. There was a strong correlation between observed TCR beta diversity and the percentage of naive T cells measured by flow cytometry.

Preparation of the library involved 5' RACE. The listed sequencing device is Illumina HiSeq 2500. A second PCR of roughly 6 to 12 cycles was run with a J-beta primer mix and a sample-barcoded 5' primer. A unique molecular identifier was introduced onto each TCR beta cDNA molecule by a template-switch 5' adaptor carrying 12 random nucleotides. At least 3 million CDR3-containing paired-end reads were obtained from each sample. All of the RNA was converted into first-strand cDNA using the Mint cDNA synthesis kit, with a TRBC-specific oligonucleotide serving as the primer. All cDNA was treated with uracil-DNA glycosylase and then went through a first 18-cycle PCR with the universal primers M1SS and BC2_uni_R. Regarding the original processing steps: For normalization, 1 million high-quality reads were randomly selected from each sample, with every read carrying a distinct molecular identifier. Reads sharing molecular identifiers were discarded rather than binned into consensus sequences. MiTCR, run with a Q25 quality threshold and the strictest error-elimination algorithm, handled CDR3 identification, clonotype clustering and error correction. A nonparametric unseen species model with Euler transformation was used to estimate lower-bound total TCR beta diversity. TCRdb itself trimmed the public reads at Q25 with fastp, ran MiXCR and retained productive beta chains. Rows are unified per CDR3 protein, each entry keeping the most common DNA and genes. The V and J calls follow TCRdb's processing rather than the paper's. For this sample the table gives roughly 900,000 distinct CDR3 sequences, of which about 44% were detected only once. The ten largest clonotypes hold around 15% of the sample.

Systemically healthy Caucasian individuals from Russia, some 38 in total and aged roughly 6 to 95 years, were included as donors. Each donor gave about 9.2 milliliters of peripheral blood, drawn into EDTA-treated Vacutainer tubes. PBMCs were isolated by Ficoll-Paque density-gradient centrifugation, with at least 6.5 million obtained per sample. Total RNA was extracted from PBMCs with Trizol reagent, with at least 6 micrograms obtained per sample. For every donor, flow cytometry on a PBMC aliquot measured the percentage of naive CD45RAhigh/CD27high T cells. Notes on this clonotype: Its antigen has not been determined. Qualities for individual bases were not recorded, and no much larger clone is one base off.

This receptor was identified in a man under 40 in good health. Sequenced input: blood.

The CDR3 is CASSGLETDTQYF. In nucleotide form, the sequence is TGTGCCAGCTCGGGACTAGAAACAGATACGCAGTATTTT. Here the chain combines TRBV11-2 and TRBJ2-3, with 8 middle bases fitting TRBD2. Trimming takes 8 bases off V and 3 bases off J; junction bases not matched to a gene: 4. CDR1 SGHAT and CDR2 FQNNGV were looked up in the germline V gene. CDR3 length: 13 amino acids, cysteine to phenylalanine. CDR3 DNA is the only sequence kept; it has 39 bases, read in frame from the first base.